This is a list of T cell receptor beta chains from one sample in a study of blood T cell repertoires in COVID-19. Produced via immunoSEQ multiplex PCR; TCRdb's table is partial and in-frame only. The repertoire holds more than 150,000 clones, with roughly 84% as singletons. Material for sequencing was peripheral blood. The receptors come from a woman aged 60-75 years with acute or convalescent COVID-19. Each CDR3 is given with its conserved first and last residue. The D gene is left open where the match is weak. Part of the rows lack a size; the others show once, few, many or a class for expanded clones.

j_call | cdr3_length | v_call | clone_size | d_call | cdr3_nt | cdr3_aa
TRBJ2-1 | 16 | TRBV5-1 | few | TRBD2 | TGCGCCAGCAGCCGGACTAGCGGGACGAACTACAATGAGCAGTTCTTC | CASSRTSGTNYNEQFF
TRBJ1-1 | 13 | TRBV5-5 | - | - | TGTGCCAGCAGCTTTGCGGCGAACACTGAAGCTTTCTTT | CASSFAANTEAFF
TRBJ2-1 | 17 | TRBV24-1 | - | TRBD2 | TGTGCCACCAGTGATACCCCTAGCGGGGGGGCTTCTTTGAAGCAGTTCTTC | CATSDTPSGGASLKQFF
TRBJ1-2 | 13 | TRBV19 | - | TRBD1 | TGTGCCAGTAGTCCGACAGGGGAAATCGGCTACACCTTC | CASSPTGEIGYTF
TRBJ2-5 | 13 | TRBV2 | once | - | TGTGCCAGCACCGCTCAGGGGCAAGAGACCCAGTACTTC | CASTAQGQETQYF
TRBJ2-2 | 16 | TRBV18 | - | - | TGTGCCAGCTCACCAAGGCAGGGACTCTCATCCGGGGAGCTGTTTTTT | CASSPRQGLSSGELFF
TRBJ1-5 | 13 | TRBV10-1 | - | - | TGCGCCAGCAGTGGCGGGCACAATCAGCCCCAGCATTTT | CASSGGHNQPQHF
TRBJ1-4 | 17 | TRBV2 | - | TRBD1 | TGTGCCAGCAGTGAACCAACAGGGGTTTCAACTAATGAAAAACTGTTTTTT | CASSEPTGVSTNEKLFF
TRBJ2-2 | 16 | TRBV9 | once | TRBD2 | TGTGCCAGCAGCCCTCGGGGGAGCGGGGGCACCGGGGAGCTGTTTTTT | CASSPRGSGGTGELFF
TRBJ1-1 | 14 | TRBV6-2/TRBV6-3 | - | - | TGTGCCAGCAGCCCAGCCATTGCGAACACTGAAGCTTTCTTT | CASSPAIANTEAFF